The clone carrying this TCR beta chain was observed once. The data derive from a study of technical replicates of blood from a handful of donors. Here immunoSEQ multiplex PCR was the method, and the copy in TCRdb shows in-frame clones only, minus some. The sample lists under 95,000 clones, around 94% occurring once. Per the germline V gene, CDR1 is MNHNS and CDR2 is SASEGT. This CDR3 has 13 amino acids. Unmatched junction bases numbered 2, after V lost 8 bases and J lost 0 bases. The receptor's source is a human donor in good health. Sequenced input: T cells isolated from PBMCs. The V and J genes are TRBV6-1 and TRBJ1-1; 8 nucleotides match TRBD1. The CDR3 DNA follows: TGTGCCAGCGGGACAGGAATGAACACTGAAGCTTTCTTT. Translated: CASGTGMNTEAFF.